This T cell receptor beta chain was profiled in a study of cytomegalovirus exposure and HLA in healthy donors. Notes on the study in general: Rare sequences made up most TCRs, while some public TCRs were found in many donors. Being productive about 87% or about 30% of the time was typical of most TCR beta V segments in an earlier analysis.

The PCR contained 60 Vbeta and 13 Jbeta primers. Some clones are missing from TCRdb's copy, which holds only in-frame ones; the method was immunoSEQ multiplex PCR. The sample records under 100,000 clones, 55% to 65% being singletons. As regards this clone: What it recognizes is unknown.

Sequenced sample: PBMCs. This TCR was recovered from a middle-aged woman in good health and CMV-seropositive.

The CDR3 reads CASSEALQGWRQGTYEQYF. CDR3 in DNA: TGTGCCAGCAGTGAAGCGCTTCAGGGCTGGCGTCAGGGGACCTACGAGCAGTACTTC. The chain joins TRBV6-1 to TRBJ2-7, with a tentative D call TRBD1 (6 bases). CDR1 is MNHNS, CDR2 SASEGT, per germline. V lost 0 bases to trimming and J lost 2 bases, with 23 bases between them. The CDR3 consists of 19 residues.